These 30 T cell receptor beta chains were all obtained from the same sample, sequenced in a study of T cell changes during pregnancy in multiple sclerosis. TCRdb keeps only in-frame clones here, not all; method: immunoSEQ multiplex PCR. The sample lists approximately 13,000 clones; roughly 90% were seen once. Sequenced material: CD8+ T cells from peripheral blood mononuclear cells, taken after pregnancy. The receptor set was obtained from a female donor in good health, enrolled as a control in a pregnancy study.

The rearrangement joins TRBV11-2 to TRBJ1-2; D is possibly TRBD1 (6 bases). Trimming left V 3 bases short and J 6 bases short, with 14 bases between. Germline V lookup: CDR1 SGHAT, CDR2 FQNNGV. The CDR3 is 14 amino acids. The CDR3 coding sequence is TGTGCCAGCAGCTTCGAGGGAGGGGGGAATGGCTACACCTTC. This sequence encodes CASSFEGGGNGYTF.

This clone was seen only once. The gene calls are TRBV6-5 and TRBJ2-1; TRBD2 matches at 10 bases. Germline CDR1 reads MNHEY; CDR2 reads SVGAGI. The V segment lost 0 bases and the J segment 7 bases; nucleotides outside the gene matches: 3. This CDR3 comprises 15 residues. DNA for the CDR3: TGTGCCAGCAGTTACTCAGCGGGGGGGCCAAATGAGCAGTTCTTC. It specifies CASSYSAGGPNEQFF.

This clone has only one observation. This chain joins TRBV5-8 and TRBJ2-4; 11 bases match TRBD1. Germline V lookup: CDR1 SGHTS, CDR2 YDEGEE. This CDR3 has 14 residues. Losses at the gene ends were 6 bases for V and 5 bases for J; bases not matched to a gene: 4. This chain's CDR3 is CASTPGQGENIQYF. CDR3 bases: TGTGCCAGCACCCCGGGACAGGGGGAAAACATTCAGTACTTC.

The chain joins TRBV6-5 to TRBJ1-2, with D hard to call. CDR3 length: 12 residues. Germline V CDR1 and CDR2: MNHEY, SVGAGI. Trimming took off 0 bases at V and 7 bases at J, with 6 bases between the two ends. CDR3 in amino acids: CASSYSPGGYTF. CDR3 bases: TGTGCCAGCAGTTACTCACCAGGTGGCTACACCTTC.

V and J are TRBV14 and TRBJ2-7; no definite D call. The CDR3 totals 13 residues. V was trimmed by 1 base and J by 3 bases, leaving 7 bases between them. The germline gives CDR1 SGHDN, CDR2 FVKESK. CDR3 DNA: TGTGCCAGCAGCCAAGGAGGTAACTACGAGCAGTACTTC. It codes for CASSQGGNYEQYF.

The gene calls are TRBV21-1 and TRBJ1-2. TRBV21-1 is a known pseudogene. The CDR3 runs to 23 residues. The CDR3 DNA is TGTGCCAGCAGCAAAGCGCTGGCGGCGAAGAAGAGCTTTTTGAAGCCGAATAACTATGGCTACACCTTC. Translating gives CASSKALAAKKSFLKPNNYGYTF.

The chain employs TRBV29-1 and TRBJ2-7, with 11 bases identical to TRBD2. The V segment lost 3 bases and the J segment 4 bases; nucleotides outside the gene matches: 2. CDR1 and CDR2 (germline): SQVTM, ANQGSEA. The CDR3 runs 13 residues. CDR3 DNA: TGCAGCGTTGAGGCTAGCGGGAGGTACGAGCAGTACTTC. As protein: CSVEASGRYEQYF.

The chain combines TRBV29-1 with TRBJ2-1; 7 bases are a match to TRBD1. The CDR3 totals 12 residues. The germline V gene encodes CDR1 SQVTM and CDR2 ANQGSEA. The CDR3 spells CSDGTVYNEQFF. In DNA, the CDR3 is TGCAGTGACGGGACAGTTTACAATGAGCAGTTCTTC.

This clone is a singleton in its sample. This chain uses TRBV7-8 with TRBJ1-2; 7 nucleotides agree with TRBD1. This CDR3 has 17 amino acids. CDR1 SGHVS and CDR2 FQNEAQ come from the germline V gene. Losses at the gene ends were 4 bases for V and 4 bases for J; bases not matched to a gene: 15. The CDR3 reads CASSSSSPTGTLYGYTF. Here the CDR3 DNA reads TGTGCCAGCAGCTCCTCAAGCCCGACAGGGACGCTCTATGGCTACACCTTC. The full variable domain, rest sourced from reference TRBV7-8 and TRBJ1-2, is GAGVSQSPRYKVAKRGQDVALRCDPISGHVSLFWYQQALGQGPEFLTYFQNEAQLDKSGLPSDRFFAERPEGSVSTLKIQRTQQEDSAVYLCASSSSSPTGTLYGYTFGSGTRLTVV.

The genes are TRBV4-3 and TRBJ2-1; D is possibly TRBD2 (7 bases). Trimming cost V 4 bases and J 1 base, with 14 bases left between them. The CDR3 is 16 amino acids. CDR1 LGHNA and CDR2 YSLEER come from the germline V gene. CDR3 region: CASSLSEGGSYNEQFF. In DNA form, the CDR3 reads TGCGCCAGCAGCCTTTCCGAGGGGGGGTCCTACAATGAGCAGTTCTTC.

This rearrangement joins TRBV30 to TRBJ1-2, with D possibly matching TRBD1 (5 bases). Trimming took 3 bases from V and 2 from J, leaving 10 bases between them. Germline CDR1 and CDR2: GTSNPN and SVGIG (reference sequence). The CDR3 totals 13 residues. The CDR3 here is CAWSPDKNYGYTF. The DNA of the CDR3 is TGTGCCTGGAGCCCGGACAAGAACTATGGCTACACCTTC.

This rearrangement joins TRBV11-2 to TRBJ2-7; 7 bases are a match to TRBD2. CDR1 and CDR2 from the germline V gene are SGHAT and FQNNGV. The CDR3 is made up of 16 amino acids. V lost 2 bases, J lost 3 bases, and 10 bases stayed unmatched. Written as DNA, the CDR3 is TGTGCCAGCAGCTTACTCCATAGCGGGCTTGACTACGAGCAGTACTTC. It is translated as CASSLLHSGLDYEQYF.

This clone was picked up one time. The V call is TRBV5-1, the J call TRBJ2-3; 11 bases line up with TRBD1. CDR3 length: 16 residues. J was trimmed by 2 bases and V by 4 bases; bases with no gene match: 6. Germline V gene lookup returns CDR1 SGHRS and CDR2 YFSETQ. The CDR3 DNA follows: TGCGCCAGCAGCCTTGGGACAGGGGGATACACAGATACGCAGTATTTT. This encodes CASSLGTGGYTDTQYF.

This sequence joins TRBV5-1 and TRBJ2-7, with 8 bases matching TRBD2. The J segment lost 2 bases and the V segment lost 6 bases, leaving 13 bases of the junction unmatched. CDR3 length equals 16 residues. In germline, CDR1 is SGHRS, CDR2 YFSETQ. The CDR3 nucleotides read TGCGCCAGCAAATCGGGCCCGGGAGGGCCCACCTACGAGCAGTACTTC. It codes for CASKSGPGGPTYEQYF.

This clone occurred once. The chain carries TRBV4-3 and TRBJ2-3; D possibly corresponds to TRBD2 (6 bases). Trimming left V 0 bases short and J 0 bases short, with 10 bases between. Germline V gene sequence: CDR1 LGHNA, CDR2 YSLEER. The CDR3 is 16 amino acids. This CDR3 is CASSQESGFSTDTQYF. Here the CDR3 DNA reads TGCGCCAGCAGCCAAGAAAGCGGGTTTAGCACAGATACGCAGTATTTT.

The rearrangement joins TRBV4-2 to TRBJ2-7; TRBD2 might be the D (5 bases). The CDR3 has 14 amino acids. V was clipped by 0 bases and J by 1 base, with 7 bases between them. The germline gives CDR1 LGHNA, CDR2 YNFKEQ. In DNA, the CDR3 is TGTGCCAGCAGCCAAGATCGCGGGTCCTACGAGCAGTACTTC. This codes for CASSQDRGSYEQYF.

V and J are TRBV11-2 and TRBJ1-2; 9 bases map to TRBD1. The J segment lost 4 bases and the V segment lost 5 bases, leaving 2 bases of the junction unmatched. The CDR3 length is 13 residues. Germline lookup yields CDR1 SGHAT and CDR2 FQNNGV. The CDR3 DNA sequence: TGTGCCAGCAGCCCGACAGGGGGCTATGGCTACACCTTC. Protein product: CASSPTGGYGYTF.

Written as DNA, the CDR3 is TGTGCCAGCAGCTTAGTAGGGGGGGATACCTCTGGAAACACCATATATTTT. As protein: CASSLVGGDTSGNTIYF. This sequence joins TRBV13 and TRBJ1-3; D perhaps matches TRBD1 (6 bases). The CDR3 contains 17 residues. CDR1 PRHDT and CDR2 FYEKMQ come from the germline V gene (reference sequence). The V gene lost 1 base and the J gene lost 0 bases, with 13 bases spanning the gap.

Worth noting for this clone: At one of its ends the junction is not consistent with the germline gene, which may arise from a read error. DNA for the CDR3: TGTGCCAGCGGTTTGGGCGGCACAGATACGCAGTATTTT. It is translated as CASGLGGTDTQYF. V gene TRBV27 combines with J gene TRBJ2-3; no clear D gene. From germline, CDR1 is MNHEY and CDR2 SMNVEV (reference sequence). This CDR3 contains 13 residues.

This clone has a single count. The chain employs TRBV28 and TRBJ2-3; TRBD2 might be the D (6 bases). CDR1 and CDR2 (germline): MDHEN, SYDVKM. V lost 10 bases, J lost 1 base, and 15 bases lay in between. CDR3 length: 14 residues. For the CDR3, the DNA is TGTGCCACCCTAGGCGGGGAGGGCACAGATACGCAGTATTTT. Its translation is CATLGGEGTDTQYF.

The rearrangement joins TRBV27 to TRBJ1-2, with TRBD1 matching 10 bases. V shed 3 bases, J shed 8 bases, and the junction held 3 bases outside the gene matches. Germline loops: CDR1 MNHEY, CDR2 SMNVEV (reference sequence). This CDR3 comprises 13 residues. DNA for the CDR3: TGTGCCAGCAGTTTGGGGGACAGGGGAGGCTACACCTTC. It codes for CASSLGDRGGYTF.

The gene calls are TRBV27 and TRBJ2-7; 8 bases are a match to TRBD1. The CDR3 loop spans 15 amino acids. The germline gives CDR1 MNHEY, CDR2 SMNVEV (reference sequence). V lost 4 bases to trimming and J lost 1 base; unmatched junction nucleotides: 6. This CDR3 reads CASSSLTGDSYEQYF. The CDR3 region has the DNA TGTGCCAGCAGTTCCCTGACAGGGGATTCCTACGAGCAGTACTTC.

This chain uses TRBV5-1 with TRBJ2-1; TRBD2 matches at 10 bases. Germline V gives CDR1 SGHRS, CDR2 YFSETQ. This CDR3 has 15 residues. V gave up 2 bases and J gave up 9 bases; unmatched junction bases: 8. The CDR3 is CASSFASGRDGEQFF. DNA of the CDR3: TGCGCCAGCAGCTTTGCGAGCGGGAGGGACGGTGAGCAGTTCTTC.

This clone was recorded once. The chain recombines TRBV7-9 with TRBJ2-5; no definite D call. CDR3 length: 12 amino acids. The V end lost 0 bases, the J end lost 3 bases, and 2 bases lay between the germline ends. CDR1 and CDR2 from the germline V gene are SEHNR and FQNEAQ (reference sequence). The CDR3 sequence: CASSLAEETQYF. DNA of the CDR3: TGTGCCAGCAGCTTAGCCGAAGAGACCCAGTACTTC.

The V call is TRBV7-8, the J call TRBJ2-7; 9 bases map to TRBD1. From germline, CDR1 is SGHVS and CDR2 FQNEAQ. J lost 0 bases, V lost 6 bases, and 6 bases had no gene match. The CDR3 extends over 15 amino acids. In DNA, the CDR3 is TGTGCCAGCAGTTCAACAGGGGGCAACTCCTACGAGCAGTACTTC. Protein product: CASSSTGGNSYEQYF.

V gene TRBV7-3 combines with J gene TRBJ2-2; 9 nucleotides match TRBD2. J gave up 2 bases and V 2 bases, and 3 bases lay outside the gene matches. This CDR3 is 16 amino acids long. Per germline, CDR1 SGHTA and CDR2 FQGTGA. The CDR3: CASSLLAGLNTGELFF. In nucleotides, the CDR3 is TGTGCCAGCAGCTTACTAGCGGGGTTAAACACCGGGGAGCTGTTTTTT. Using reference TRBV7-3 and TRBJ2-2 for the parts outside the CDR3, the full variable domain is GAGVSQTPSNKVTEKGKYVELRCDPISGHTALYWYRQSLGQGPEFLIYFQGTGAADDSGLPNDRFFAVRPEGSVSTLKIQRTERGDSAVYLCASSLLAGLNTGELFFGEGSRLTVL.

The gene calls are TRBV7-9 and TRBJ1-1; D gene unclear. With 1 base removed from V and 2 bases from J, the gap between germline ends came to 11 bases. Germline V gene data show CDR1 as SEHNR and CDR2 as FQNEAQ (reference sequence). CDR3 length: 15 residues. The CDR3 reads CASSLVISGNTEAFF. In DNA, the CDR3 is TGTGCCAGCAGCTTAGTTATCTCGGGTAACACTGAAGCTTTCTTT. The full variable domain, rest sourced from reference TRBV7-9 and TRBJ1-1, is DTGVSQNPRHKITKRGQNVTFRCDPISEHNRLYWYRQTLGQGPEFLTYFQNEAQLEKSRLLSDRFSAERPKGSFSTLEIQRTEQGDSAMYLCASSLVISGNTEAFFGQGTRLTVV.

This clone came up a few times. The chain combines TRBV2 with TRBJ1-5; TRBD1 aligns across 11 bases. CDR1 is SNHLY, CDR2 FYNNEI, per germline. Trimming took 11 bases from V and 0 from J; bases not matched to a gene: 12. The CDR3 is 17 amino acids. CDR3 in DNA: TGTGCCGTCGACGCCGGGACAGGGGGATATAGCAATCAGCCCCAGCATTTT. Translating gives CAVDAGTGGYSNQPQHF.

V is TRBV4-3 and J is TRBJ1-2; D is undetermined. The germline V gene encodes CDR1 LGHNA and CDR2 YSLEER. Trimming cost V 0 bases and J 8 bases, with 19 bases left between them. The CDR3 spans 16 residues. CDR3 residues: CASSQDGGSRSYGYTF. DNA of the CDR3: TGCGCCAGCAGCCAAGATGGCGGCAGCCGCAGTTACGGCTACACCTTC.

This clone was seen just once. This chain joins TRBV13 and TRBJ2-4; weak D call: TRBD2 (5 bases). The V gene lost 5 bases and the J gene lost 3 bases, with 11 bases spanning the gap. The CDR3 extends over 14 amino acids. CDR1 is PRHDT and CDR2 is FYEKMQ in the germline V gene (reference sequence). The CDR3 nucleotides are TGTGCCAGCAGCCTAAGAGGAGGCAAAAACATTCAGTACTTC. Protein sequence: CASSLRGGKNIQYF.